These 3 T cell receptor beta chains share one sample of origin, sequenced in a study of OX40 agonist ivuxolimab in advanced cancers. Profiling relied on immunoSEQ multiplex PCR, and the TCRdb table lists in-frame clones only, not all of them. The sample includes over 50,000 clones, about 90% of them seen just once. The sequences come from CD4+ or CD8+ T cells sorted from blood, collected in a trial of the OX40 agonist ivuxolimab. Receptors were obtained from an adult with an advanced solid tumor such as melanoma, head and neck, liver or kidney cancer.

V gene TRBV7-2 combines with J gene TRBJ1-4; D gene uncertain. Per germline, CDR1 SGHTA and CDR2 FQGNSA. V gave up 5 bases and J gave up 2 bases, with 12 bases separating them. The CDR3 is 15 amino acids. CDR3 residues: CASSRFRGTNEKLFF. Written as DNA, the CDR3 is TGTGCCAGCAGCCGCTTTAGAGGTACTAATGAAAAACTGTTTTTT.

The chain combines TRBV15 with TRBJ2-7; possibly TRBD1 or TRBD2 for D (5 bases each). Trimming took off 0 bases at V and 3 bases at J, with 15 bases between the two ends. Germline assignment: CDR1 LNHNV and CDR2 YYDKDF (reference sequence). This CDR3 has 16 residues. The CDR3 sequence: CATSRDGTAPLYEQYF. CDR3 nucleotides: TGTGCCACCAGCAGAGATGGGACGGCCCCCCTCTACGAGCAGTACTTC.

In regard to this clone: This same CDR3 is encoded by further DNA sequences in the sample. This sequence joins TRBV30 and TRBJ2-5; 9 bases agree with TRBD2. V lost 0 bases and J lost 4; bases outside the gene matches: 3. The CDR3 sequence is 14 residues long. The V gene's germline CDR1 is GTSNPN and CDR2 SVGIG (reference sequence). This chain's CDR3 is CAWSVKAGGETQYF. The CDR3 DNA sequence: TGTGCCTGGAGTGTAAAAGCGGGAGGAGAGACCCAGTACTTC.